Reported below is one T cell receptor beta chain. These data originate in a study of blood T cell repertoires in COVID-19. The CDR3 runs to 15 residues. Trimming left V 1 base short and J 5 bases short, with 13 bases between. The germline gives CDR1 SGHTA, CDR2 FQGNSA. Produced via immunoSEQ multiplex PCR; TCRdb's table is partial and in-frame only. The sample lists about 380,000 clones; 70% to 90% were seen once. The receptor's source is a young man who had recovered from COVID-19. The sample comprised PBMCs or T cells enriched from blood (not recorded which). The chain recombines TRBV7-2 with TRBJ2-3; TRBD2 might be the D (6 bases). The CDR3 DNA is TGTGCCAGCAGCTTAGTGGAGGGCTTGGGAGATACGCAGTATTTT. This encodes CASSLVEGLGDTQYF. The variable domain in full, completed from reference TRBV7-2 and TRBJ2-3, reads GAGVSQSPSNKVTEKGKDVELRCDPISGHTALYWYRQSLGQGLEFLIYFQGNSAPDKSGLPSDRFSAERTGGSVSTLTIQRTQQEDSAVYLCASSLVEGLGDTQYFGPGTRLTVL.